The 20 T cell receptor beta chains presented below share a single source sample, sequenced in a study of blood T cell repertoires in COVID-19. Clones were read by immunoSEQ multiplex PCR, and TCRdb kept only the in-frame ones, dropping some. This sample has 250,000 to 350,000 clones, with 80% to 90% found just once. Sequences were obtained from PBMCs or T cells enriched from blood (not recorded which). Receptor source: a woman in her twenties or thirties who had recovered from COVID-19.

The CDR3 sequence: CASSALQGRNQPQHF. CDR3 nucleotide sequence: TGTGCCAGTTCAGCCCTACAGGGCCGCAATCAGCCCCAGCATTTT. The chain couples TRBV6-5 to TRBJ1-5; D perhaps matches TRBD1 (6 bases). CDR3 size: 15 residues. Germline V gene data show CDR1 as MNHEY and CDR2 as SVGAGI. Trimming pared 9 bases from V and 2 bases from J, leaving 17 bases between.

J is TRBJ2-7 and V is TRBV18, with a possible D match to TRBD1 (7 bases). Germline CDR1 is KGHSH and CDR2 is LQKENI. CDR3 length: 17 amino acids. Trimming shortened V by 0 bases and J by 4 bases, and 19 bases separated the two germline ends. Here the CDR3 reads CASSPPGVLAGGYEQYF. The CDR3 nucleotides are TGTGCCAGCTCACCACCGGGAGTGTTGGCAGGGGGGTACGAGCAGTACTTC.

This chain uses TRBV28 with TRBJ2-7; TRBD2 matches at 8 bases. The CDR3 runs 14 residues. Germline assignment: CDR1 MDHEN and CDR2 SYDVKM. The ends lost 6 bases at V and 5 bases at J; junction bases unmatched: 9. CDR3: CASRGRGGFNEQYF. The CDR3 DNA sequence: TGTGCCAGCAGGGGACGGGGGGGCTTCAACGAGCAGTACTTC.

The rearrangement joins TRBV19 to TRBJ1-2, with D perhaps TRBD1 (5 bases). The CDR3 extends over 14 amino acids. Germline V CDR1 and CDR2: LNHDA, SQIVND (reference sequence). V was cut by 3 bases and J by 3 bases, with 11 bases left in between. CDR3 protein: CASSIRQSYYGYTF. CDR3 DNA sequence: TGTGCCAGTAGTATCCGACAGAGCTACTATGGCTACACCTTC.

V and J are TRBV25-1 and TRBJ2-1; the match to TRBD2 covers 8 bases. The CDR3 has 14 amino acids. CDR1 and CDR2 (germline): MGHDK, SYGVNS. The J segment lost 0 bases and the V segment lost 6 bases, leaving 1 base of the junction unmatched. This CDR3 is CASRRGGSYNEQFF. CDR3 in DNA: TGTGCCAGCAGACGGGGGGGCTCCTACAATGAGCAGTTCTTC.

V is TRBV28 and J is TRBJ1-2; D possibly corresponds to TRBD1 (6 bases). Trimming left V 3 bases short and J 6 bases short, with 26 bases between. The germline gives CDR1 MDHEN, CDR2 SYDVKM. CDR3 size: 18 residues. The CDR3 nucleotides read TGTGCCAGCAGTTTCCCCCCCCACTCAACAGGGAACTCTCATGGCTACACCTTC. This sequence encodes CASSFPPHSTGNSHGYTF.

This chain connects TRBV9 to TRBJ1-1; 12 bases line up with TRBD1. The CDR3 is 17 residues long. V lost 0 bases and J lost 8; bases outside the gene matches: 11. Germline loops: CDR1 SGDLS, CDR2 YYNGEE. The DNA for the CDR3 is TGTGCCAGCAGCGTAGGAGGAGGGACAGGGGGCGTTGGAGAAGCTTTCTTT. Translation gives CASSVGGGTGGVGEAFF.

The chain uses TRBV6-5 and TRBJ1-2, with 8 bases lining up with TRBD1. CDR1 and CDR2 from the germline V gene are MNHEY and SVGAGI. V was clipped by 2 bases and J by 2 bases; unmatched bases: 7. The CDR3 runs to 16 residues. Written as DNA, the CDR3 is TGTGCCAGCAGTTACCTTAACAGGGGGAACAACTATGGCTACACCTTC. Its protein product is CASSYLNRGNNYGYTF.

This sequence joins TRBV11-2 and TRBJ2-1; D might be TRBD2 (5 bases). V gave up 1 base and J gave up 7 bases, with 8 bases separating them. Per germline, CDR1 SGHAT and CDR2 FQNNGV. CDR3 length: 13 amino acids. CDR3 in amino acids: CASSLGRENEQFF. The CDR3 bases are TGTGCCAGCAGCTTAGGTAGGGAGAATGAGCAGTTCTTC.

This sequence joins TRBV28 and TRBJ1-6; 7 bases are shared with TRBD1. CDR3 length: 15 amino acids. The germline CDR1 and CDR2 sequences are MDHEN and SYDVKM. J gave up 8 bases and V 6 bases, and 10 bases lay outside the gene matches. CDR3 sequence: CASSKFRDRYSPLHF. In nucleotides, the CDR3 is TGTGCCAGCAGCAAATTCCGGGACAGATATTCACCCCTCCACTTT.

This clone was recorded once. The gene calls are TRBV19 and TRBJ1-1; tentative D call: TRBD1 (6 bases). Germline V gives CDR1 LNHDA, CDR2 SQIVND (reference sequence). With 6 bases removed from V and 4 bases from J, the gap between germline ends came to 18 bases. CDR3 length equals 15 residues. Here the CDR3 reads CASSRYGGGGTEAFF. The CDR3 DNA follows: TGTGCCAGTAGCCGCTATGGGGGAGGGGGCACTGAAGCTTTCTTT. Supplemented by reference TRBV19 and TRBJ1-1, the full variable domain reads DGGITQSPKYLFRKEGQNVTLSCEQNLNHDAMYWYRQDPGQGLRLIYYSQIVNDFQKGDIAEGYSVSREKKESFPLTVTSAQKNPTAFYLCASSRYGGGGTEAFFGQGTRLTVV.

This chain joins TRBV5-1 and TRBJ2-1; TRBD2 matches 8 bases. Per the germline V gene, CDR1 is SGHRS and CDR2 is YFSETQ. Trimming removed 5 bases from V and 5 bases from J; junction bases left unmatched: 6. The length of the CDR3 is 14 residues. CDR3 sequence reads: CASRLELADNEQFF. In DNA form, the CDR3 reads TGCGCCAGCAGGTTAGAACTAGCGGACAATGAGCAGTTCTTC.

The chain uses TRBV6-2 or TRBV6-3 and TRBJ2-7, with D perhaps matching TRBD1 (6 bases). V lost 3 bases, J lost 6 bases, and 9 bases lay in between. CDR3 length: 12 amino acids. Germline-derived CDR1 and CDR2 are MNHEY and SVGEGT. CDR3 sequence (DNA): TGTGCCAGCAGTTATTACAGGGCCGAGCAGTACTTC. This translates into CASSYYRAEQYF.

The chain combines TRBV18 with TRBJ2-2; weak D call: TRBD1 (5 bases). The CDR3 length is 15 residues. V gave up 0 bases and J gave up 2 bases, with 7 bases separating them. The germline gives CDR1 KGHSH, CDR2 LQKENI. The DNA for the CDR3 is TGTGCCAGCTCACCACCAGGGGTTAACACCGGGGAGCTGTTTTTT. Translation: CASSPPGVNTGELFF.

The V and J genes are TRBV27 and TRBJ1-2; possible D gene TRBD1, 5 bases. The germline V and J ends were trimmed by 2 bases and 4 bases, with 8 bases remaining between them. Germline loops: CDR1 MNHEY, CDR2 SMNVEV (reference sequence). The CDR3 length is 13 residues. Here the CDR3 reads CASSLRGSYGYTF. The CDR3 region has the DNA TGTGCCAGCAGTTTAAGGGGTTCCTATGGCTACACCTTC.

The chain uses TRBV28 and TRBJ2-7; 9 nucleotides match TRBD1. CDR1 is MDHEN and CDR2 is SYDVKM in the germline V gene. The trim removed 3 bases at V and 0 bases at J, leaving 6 bases unmatched. This CDR3 is 16 amino acids long. The CDR3 region has the DNA TGTGCCAGCAGTTTCGGGGACAGGGAGAGCTCCTACGAGCAGTACTTC. The encoded protein is CASSFGDRESSYEQYF.

This chain connects TRBV19 to TRBJ1-5; the D is unclear. V was pared by 1 base and J by 0 bases, with 4 bases between. CDR1 is LNHDA and CDR2 is SQIVND in the germline V gene (reference sequence). The CDR3 sequence is 14 residues long. The CDR3 nucleotides read TGTGCCAGTAGTATAGCCTATAGCAATCAGCCCCAGCATTTT. Translated, it gives CASSIAYSNQPQHF.

This clone has just a few counts. The chain joins TRBV7-6 to TRBJ1-3; a weak D match, TRBD1 (6 bases). Germline-derived CDR1 and CDR2 are SGHVS and FNYEAQ. The CDR3 spans 15 residues. V lost 1 base and J lost 4, with 11 bases in between. The CDR3 region is CASSLVGGPGNTIYF. In DNA, the CDR3 is TGTGCCAGCAGCTTAGTGGGGGGGCCAGGAAACACCATATATTTT.

The chain is built from TRBV28 and TRBJ1-2; TRBD1 aligns across 10 bases. With 9 bases clipped from V and 4 bases from J, the junction kept 8 bases outside the gene matches. CDR1 is MDHEN, CDR2 SYDVKM, per germline. The CDR3 has 14 residues. The CDR3 loop reads CASGRDRGGYGYTF. The CDR3 DNA sequence: TGTGCCAGTGGACGGGACAGGGGAGGCTATGGCTACACCTTC.

The chain has TRBV28 and TRBJ1-2; TRBD1 might be the D (5 bases). The CDR3 consists of 15 residues. V was shortened by 2 bases and J by 5 bases, with 15 bases between the two germline ends. Per the germline V gene, CDR1 is MDHEN and CDR2 is SYDVKM. CDR3 protein: CASSLNPGSVYGYTF. CDR3 coding DNA: TGTGCCAGCAGTTTAAACCCAGGGTCTGTATATGGCTACACCTTC.